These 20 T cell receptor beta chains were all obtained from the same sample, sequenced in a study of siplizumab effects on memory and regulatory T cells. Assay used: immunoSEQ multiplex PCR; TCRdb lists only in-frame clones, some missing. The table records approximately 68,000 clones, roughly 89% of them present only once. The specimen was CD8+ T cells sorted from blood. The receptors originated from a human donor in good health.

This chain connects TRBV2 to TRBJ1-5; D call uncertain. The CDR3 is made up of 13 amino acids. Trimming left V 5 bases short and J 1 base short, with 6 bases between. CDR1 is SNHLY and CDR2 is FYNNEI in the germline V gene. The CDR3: CASSTISNQPQHF. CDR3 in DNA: TGTGCCAGCAGTACAATCAGCAATCAGCCCCAGCATTTT. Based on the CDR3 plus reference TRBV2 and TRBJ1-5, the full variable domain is EPEVTQTPSHQVTQMGQEVILRCVPISNHLYFYWYRQILGQKVEFLVSFYNNEISEKSEIFDDQFSVERPDGSNFTLKIRSTKLEDSAMYFCASSTISNQPQHFGDGTRLSIL.

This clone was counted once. The CDR3 region is CASSQSKRPGDTQYF. CDR3 nucleotide sequence: TGCGCCAGCAGTCAATCGAAGAGGCCAGGGGATACGCAGTATTTT. The chain is built from TRBV23-1 and TRBJ2-3; possible D gene TRBD1, 5 bases. TRBV23-1 is an ORF for which the function is uncertain. The germline V and J ends were trimmed by 0 bases and 6 bases, with 13 bases remaining between them. The CDR3 runs to 15 residues.

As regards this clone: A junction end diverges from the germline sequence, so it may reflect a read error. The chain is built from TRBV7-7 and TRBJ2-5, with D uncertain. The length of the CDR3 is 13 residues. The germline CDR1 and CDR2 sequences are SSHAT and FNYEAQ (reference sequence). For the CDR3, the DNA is TGTGCTAGCAGCTTACATCTATGGGAGACCCAGTACTTC. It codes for CASSLHLWETQYF.

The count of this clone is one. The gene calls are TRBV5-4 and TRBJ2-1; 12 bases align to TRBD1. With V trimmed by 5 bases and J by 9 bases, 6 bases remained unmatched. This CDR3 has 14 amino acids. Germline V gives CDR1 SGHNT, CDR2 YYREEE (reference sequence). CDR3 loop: CASRTGQGASEQFF. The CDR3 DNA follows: TGTGCCAGCAGGACGGGACAGGGGGCAAGTGAGCAGTTCTTC.

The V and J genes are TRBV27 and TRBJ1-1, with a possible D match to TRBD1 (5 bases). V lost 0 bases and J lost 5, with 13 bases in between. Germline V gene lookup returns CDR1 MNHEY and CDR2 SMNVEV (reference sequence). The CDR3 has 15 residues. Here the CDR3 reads CASSLSIGGGTEAFF. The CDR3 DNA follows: TGTGCCAGCAGTTTATCGATTGGGGGGGGGACTGAAGCTTTCTTT.

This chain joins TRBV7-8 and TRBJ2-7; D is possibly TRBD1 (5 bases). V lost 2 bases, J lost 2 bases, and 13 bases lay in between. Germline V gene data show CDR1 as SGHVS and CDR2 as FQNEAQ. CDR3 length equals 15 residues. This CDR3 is CASSLFSRETYEQYF. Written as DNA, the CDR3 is TGTGCCAGCAGCTTATTTTCCAGGGAAACCTACGAGCAGTACTTC. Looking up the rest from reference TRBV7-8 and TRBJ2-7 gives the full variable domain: GAGVSQSPRYKVAKRGQDVALRCDPISGHVSLFWYQQALGQGPEFLTYFQNEAQLDKSGLPSDRFFAERPEGSVSTLKIQRTQQEDSAVYLCASSLFSRETYEQYFGPGTRLTVT.

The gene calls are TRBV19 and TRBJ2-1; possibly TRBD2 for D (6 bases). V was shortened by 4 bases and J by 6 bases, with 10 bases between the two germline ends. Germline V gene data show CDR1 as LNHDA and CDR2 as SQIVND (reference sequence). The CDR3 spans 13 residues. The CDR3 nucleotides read TGTGCCAGTAGTACGGGACTCCTCAATGAGCAGTTCTTC. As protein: CASSTGLLNEQFF. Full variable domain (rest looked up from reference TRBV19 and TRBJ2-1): DGGITQSPKYLFRKEGQNVTLSCEQNLNHDAMYWYRQDPGQGLRLIYYSQIVNDFQKGDIAEGYSVSREKKESFPLTVTSAQKNPTAFYLCASSTGLLNEQFFGPGTRLTVL.

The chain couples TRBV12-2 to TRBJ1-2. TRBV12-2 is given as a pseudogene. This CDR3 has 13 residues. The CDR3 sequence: CASPRGGWDGYTF. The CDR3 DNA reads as TGTGCAAGTCCCCGGGGAGGGTGGGATGGCTACACCTTC.

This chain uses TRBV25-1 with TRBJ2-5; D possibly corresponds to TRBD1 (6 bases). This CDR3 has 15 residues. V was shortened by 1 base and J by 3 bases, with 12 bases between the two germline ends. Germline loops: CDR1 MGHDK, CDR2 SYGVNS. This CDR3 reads CASSEWDTAEETQYF. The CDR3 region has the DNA TGTGCCAGCAGTGAATGGGACACGGCCGAAGAGACCCAGTACTTC.

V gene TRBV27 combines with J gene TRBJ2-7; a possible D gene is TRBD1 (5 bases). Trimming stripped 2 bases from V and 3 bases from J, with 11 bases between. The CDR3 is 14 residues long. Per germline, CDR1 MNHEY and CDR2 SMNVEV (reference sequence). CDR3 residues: CASSLGAFVYEQYF. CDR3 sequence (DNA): TGTGCCAGCAGTTTAGGGGCCTTCGTCTACGAGCAGTACTTC.

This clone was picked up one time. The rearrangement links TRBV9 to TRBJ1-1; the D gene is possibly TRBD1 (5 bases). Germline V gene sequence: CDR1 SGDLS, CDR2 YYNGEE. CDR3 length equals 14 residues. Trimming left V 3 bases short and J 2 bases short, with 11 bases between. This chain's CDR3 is CASSETGRNTEAFF. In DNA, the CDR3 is TGTGCCAGCAGCGAAACGGGGCGTAACACTGAAGCTTTCTTT.

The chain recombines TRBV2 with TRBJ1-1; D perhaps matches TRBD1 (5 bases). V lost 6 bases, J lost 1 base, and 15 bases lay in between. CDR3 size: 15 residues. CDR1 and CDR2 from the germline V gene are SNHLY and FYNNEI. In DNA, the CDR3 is TGTGCCAGCAGAGAGACGGGACTCTCGAACACTGAAGCTTTCTTT. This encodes CASRETGLSNTEAFF.

The CDR3 DNA reads TGTGCCTGGAGTATTTCAGGACCCTCTGAAGCTTTCTTT. Translating it yields CAWSISGPSEAFF. The chain employs TRBV30 and TRBJ1-1; no firm D call. V gave up 2 bases and J gave up 6 bases, with 13 bases separating them. The CDR3 is made up of 13 amino acids. Germline V gene lookup returns CDR1 GTSNPN and CDR2 SVGIG (reference sequence).

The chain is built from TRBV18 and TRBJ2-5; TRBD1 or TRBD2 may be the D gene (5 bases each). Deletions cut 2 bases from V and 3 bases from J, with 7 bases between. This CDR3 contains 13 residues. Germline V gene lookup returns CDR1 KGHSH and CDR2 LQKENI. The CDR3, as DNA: TGTGCCAGCTCACCAGGGACCAAAGAGACCCAGTACTTC. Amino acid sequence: CASSPGTKETQYF.

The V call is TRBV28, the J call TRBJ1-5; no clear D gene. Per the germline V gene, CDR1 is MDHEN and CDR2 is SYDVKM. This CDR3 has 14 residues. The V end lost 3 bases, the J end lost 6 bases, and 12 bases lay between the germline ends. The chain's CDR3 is CASSFSEWSQPQHF. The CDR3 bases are TGTGCCAGCAGTTTTTCCGAGTGGTCTCAGCCCCAGCATTTT.

The CDR3 sequence: CASSLDRGTSNYGYTF. CDR3 DNA sequence: TGTGCCAGCAGTTTGGACAGGGGGACTTCTAACTATGGCTACACCTTC. This chain connects TRBV27 to TRBJ1-2; 10 nucleotides line up with TRBD1. CDR1 and CDR2 from the germline V gene are MNHEY and SMNVEV (reference sequence). The CDR3 covers 16 residues. J was trimmed by 0 bases and V by 3 bases; bases with no gene match: 4.

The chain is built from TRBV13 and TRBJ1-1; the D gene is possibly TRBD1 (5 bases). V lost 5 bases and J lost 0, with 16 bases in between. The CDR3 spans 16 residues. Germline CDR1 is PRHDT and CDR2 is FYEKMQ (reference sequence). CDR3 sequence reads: CASSDPVRVMNTEAFF. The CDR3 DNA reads TGTGCCAGCAGCGATCCAGTCAGGGTAATGAACACTGAAGCTTTCTTT.

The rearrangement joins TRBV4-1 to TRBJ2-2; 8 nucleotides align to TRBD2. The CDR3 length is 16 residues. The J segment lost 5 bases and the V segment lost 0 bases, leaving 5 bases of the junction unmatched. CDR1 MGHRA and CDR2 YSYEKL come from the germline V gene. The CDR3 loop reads CASSQEGSGNTGELFF. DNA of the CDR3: TGCGCCAGCAGCCAAGAGGGTAGCGGGAATACCGGGGAGCTGTTTTTT.

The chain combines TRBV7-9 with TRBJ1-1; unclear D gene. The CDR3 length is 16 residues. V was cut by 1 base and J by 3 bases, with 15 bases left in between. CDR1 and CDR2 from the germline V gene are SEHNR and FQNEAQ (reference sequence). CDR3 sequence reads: CASSLEVGFRDTEAFF. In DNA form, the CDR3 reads TGTGCCAGCAGCTTAGAGGTGGGGTTTCGGGACACTGAAGCTTTCTTT. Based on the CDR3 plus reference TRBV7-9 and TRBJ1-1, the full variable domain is DTGVSQNPRHKITKRGQNVTFRCDPISEHNRLYWYRQTLGQGPEFLTYFQNEAQLEKSRLLSDRFSAERPKGSFSTLEIQRTEQGDSAMYLCASSLEVGFRDTEAFFGQGTRLTVV.

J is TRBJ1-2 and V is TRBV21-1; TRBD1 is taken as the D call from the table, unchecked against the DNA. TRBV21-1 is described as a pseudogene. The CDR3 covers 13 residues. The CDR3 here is CASSKLQVYGYTF. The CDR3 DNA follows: TGTGCCAGCAGCAAACTACAGGTCTATGGCTACACCTTC.